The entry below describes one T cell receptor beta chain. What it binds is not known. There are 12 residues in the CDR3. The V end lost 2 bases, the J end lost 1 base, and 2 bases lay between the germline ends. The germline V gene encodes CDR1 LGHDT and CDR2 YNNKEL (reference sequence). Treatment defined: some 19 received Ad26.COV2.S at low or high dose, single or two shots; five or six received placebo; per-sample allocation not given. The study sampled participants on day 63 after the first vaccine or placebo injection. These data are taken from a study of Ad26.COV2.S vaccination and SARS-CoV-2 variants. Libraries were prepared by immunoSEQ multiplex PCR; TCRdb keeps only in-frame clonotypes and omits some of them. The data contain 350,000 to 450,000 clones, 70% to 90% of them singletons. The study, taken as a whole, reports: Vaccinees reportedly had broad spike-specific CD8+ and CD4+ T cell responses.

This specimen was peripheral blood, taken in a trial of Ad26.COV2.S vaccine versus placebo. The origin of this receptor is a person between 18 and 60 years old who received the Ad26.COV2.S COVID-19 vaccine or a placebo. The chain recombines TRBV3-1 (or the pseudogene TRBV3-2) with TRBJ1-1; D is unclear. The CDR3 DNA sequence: TGTGCCAGCAGCCAACGGAACACTGAAGCTTTCTTT. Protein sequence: CASSQRNTEAFF.